This T cell receptor (beta chain) was captured in a study of cytomegalovirus exposure and HLA in healthy donors (dated by TCRdb to the late 2010s). Notes on the research overall: According to an earlier analysis of 550 to 700 of the donors, 200 million or so T cells yielded roughly 110 million unique TCR beta sequences and around 280 Gb of sequence data. An early release that covered fewer than 800 HLA-typed donors contained approximately 320 gigabases of sequencing data and about 93 million unique TCR sequences. Of the roughly 400 genotyped donors, 81% were placed in the genetic ancestry cluster associated with self-reported Caucasian donors. The study was designed to test whether signatures of past pathogen exposure could be identified by cataloging public T cell receptors. The study profiled the T cell repertoires of 666 subjects by immunosequencing and related them to cytomegalovirus serostatus. In addition to the first cohort of 650 to 800 subjects, a separate validation cohort of 120 different subjects was used. To predict cytomegalovirus infection status, the study brought together high-throughput TCR immunosequencing, statistical association of individual TCRs with disease status, and machine learning. In a later analysis, previously published TCR beta repertoires from fewer than 750 donors were re-analyzed and high-resolution HLA genotyping was added so that TCR occurrence patterns could be studied. Rather than drawing on any new phenotypic data, the later analysis identified candidate immune exposures from TCR beta sequences and the way those sequences occurred across donors. An earlier analysis of approximately 630 of the donors applied high-throughput TCR beta sequencing to assess whether each TCR beta V gene segment acted as functional or pseudogenic. Donor age, sex, ethnicity and CMV serostatus were compiled alongside the repertoire data. A later genetic analysis used genome-wide SNP genotypes for about 55% of the 666 donors, treating that subset as a discovery cohort. Every discovery cohort repertoire had been produced on one sequencing platform. HLA typing covered class I and class II loci at four-digit resolution. Typing coverage differed by locus: A, B, C, DRB1 and DQB1 were typed in about 620-630 donors, DQA1 in about 500, DPA1 in roughly 590, and DPB1 in 450 to 490. Roughly 5 DR-DQ haplotypes were handled as single units for association and clustering, since linkage in the cohort was strong. Across around 400 genotyped donors of the cohort, an average of approximately 240,000 unique TCR beta nucleotide sequences per donor were sequenced, and approximately 17% of those sequences were non-productive.

The study at large found these results: In this cohort, only TCR beta chains were sequenced, and detectable features were limited by the absence of alpha or paired-chain data. In a later genetic analysis, a missense DCLRE1C variant was associated with V-gene and J-gene trimming of TCR beta chains, and the association was replicated in an independent cohort. Sequencing depth was assumed to be roughly uniform across donors in the presence/absence analyses, though that assumption may not hold. Most CMV-associated TCR beta chains appeared to be HLA-restricted in a later analysis, and the HLA associations seemed to be driven largely by CMV exposure. It was suggested by the authors that the approach could potentially be generalized to other disease states and immunological phenotypes. In a later genetic analysis, fewer N-insertions in productive TCRs were reported among donors in an Asian-associated ancestry cluster than the approximately 710-donor mean. According to a later analysis, TCR association rates differed among HLA loci, with DRB1 alleles showing the most associated TCRs and HLA-C alleles showing the fewest. The 87-base-pair reads could not distinguish some IMGT-functional V segments, including TRBV6-2 and TRBV6-3, so those segments were excluded. A further reported finding was that TCR beta sequences accurately predicted the HLA-A and HLA-B alleles for most subjects in the first cohort. The study gave a list of about 150 TCR beta chains associated with cytomegalovirus. Linkage disequilibrium might explain the correlated functional status among segregating V segments, but an unknown experimental factor could not be excluded. Across donors, most TCR sequences were observed very rarely, whereas some public TCRs were present in many individuals. A later analysis reported that several top co-occurrence clusters appeared linked to parvovirus B19, influenza, CMV and Epstein-Barr virus. The earlier analysis of approximately 560 of the donors excluded over 15 rarely observed V segments, including chromosome 9 orphons, because counts were too low. CMV serostatus was the only immune exposure information available for the cohort. In vitro tests confirmed that a few of the cytomegalovirus-associated TCR beta chains recognize cytomegalovirus antigens. The classifier was reported to diagnose cytomegalovirus status with high specificity and sensitivity in both the original and validation cohorts. HLA typing was unavailable for some donors at each locus, so association tests used only the typed subset. A cluster of highly shared sequence variants was judged likely to be a technical artifact of the sequencing pipeline. Specific HLA alleles were associated with 15,000 to 20,000 TCR beta sequences at a false discovery rate of 0.05 in a later analysis. An earlier analysis of around 500 of the donors showed that most TCR beta V segments appeared in productive rearrangements either about 87% or about 30% of the time, which broadly matched IMGT annotations. In a later analysis, HLA-associated TCR beta chains showed more clonal expansion and lower generation probabilities than non-associated chains that were equally common. When HLA alleles, especially DR and DQ, strongly co-occurred, TCR associations were difficult to assign to individual alleles.

Worth noting for this clone: Its target antigen remains unknown. No base quality information exists; no much larger clone differs at one position.

Taken from cysteine to phenylalanine, the CDR3 has 14 residues. Only the CDR3 portion is preserved as DNA: 42 bases, with reading frame beginning at the first base. V and J are trimmed by 2 bases and 6 bases, and the gene matches miss 6 bases of the junction. Via the germline V gene (reference sequence), CDR1 is GTSNPN and CDR2 SVGIG. In total, approximately 700 healthy bone marrow donors made up the cohort. All cohort members were sampled while nominally healthy, although unrecorded immune exposures were likely present. Of the approximately 700 cohort members, roughly 300 had positive CMV serostatus and about 360 had negative CMV serostatus, and CMV serostatus was not recorded for the donor. A peripheral blood sample was collected from each donor, and TCR beta sequencing was performed on peripheral blood mononuclear cells. The Qiagen DNeasy Blood Extraction Kit was used to extract genomic DNA from the blood cell samples.

The method was the immunoSEQ multiplex PCR assay. A mixture of 60 forward primers for TCR Vbeta segments and 13 reverse primers for TCR Jbeta segments was used in the multiplex PCR. The CDR3 region of rearranged TCR beta genes was amplified from genomic DNA by a multiplex PCR assay. The amplified TCR beta libraries were sequenced on the Illumina HiSeq System as 87-base-pair reads. The paper's data handling went like this. A later analysis tallied some 79 million unique TCR beta chains across the approximately 670 repertoires, and about 12 million of those chains were shared by two or more donors. Raw reads were error-corrected and collapsed into unique sequences with a nearest-neighbor algorithm that merged closely related sequences to remove PCR and sequencing errors. Alignment of CDR3 sequences to IMGT reference sequences was used to assign V, D and J gene segments. Each retained sequence needed at least a six-nucleotide match to both a V gene segment and a J gene segment. A rearrangement was called productive if the CDR3 had no stop codons and remained in frame with V and J, and every other rearrangement was called non-productive. Following IMGT convention, CDR3 was defined as the stretch from the second conserved V-encoded cysteine to the conserved J-encoded phenylalanine. The earlier analysis of approximately 500 of the donors excluded sequences that lacked an unambiguous match to a single V gene segment. An earlier analysis of a few hundred of the donors called V segments functional above 56.7% productive rearrangements and segregating when the between-donor standard deviation exceeded 5%. A statistical classification framework was developed to diagnose cytomegalovirus status using the catalog of TCR beta chain sequences. A later analysis assigned V and J genes by comparing TCR nucleotide sequences with IMGT/GENE-DB human TR gene sequences. Using the TCRdist pipeline, a later analysis assigned CDR3 sequences along with most-parsimonious VDJ recombination scenarios. In a later analysis, every TCR beta chain was defined by the combination of its CDR3 amino acid sequence and its V-gene family, and reads without a unique V-gene family were dropped. As a way to deal with suspected cross-contamination and a sequencing artifact, a later analysis dropped approximately 570 nucleotide sequences that were highly shared and had low generation probability. In a later analysis, a clonal expansion index was calculated for each public chain from normalized within-repertoire ranks of inferred template counts. A later analysis computed generation probabilities with a VDJ recombination model fitted to out-of-frame rearrangements, and checked the results against IGoR. In a later analysis, TCR-TCR, TCR-HLA and TCR-CMV co-occurrence was scored with hypergeometric tests, and a repertoire-size bias correction was applied to TCR pairs. False discovery rates were estimated in a later analysis by permuting HLA or CMV assignments 20 times. In a later analysis, co-occurring TCRs were grouped using DBSCAN, with TCRdist sequence similarity added in when clustering inside HLA-allele-positive subsets. Repertoires with fewer than 30,000 or more than 120,000 public chains were left out of co-occurrence clustering, as were roughly five repertoires with anomalous nucleotide sharing. TCRdb's version of the immuneACCESS table is confined to in-frame rearrangements and falls short of the full clone set. An unresolved V gene accounts for under half of the shortfall where checked; the remainder is of unknown origin. V and J calls and clone size come straight from that table; D and trimming were deduced from the DNA. In this sample the table shows 110,000 to 150,000 clones, roughly 76% of which occur a single time. 13% to 15% of the sample goes to the ten largest clones.

The TCR sequence derives from a human donor in good health. The V and J genes are TRBV30 and TRBJ2-7; TRBD2 fits 11 bases in the junction. The material sequenced was PBMCs. CDR3 reads: CAWSHSGRAAEQYF. The nucleotides are TGTGCCTGGAGTCATAGCGGGAGGGCTGCCGAGCAGTACTTC.